This T cell receptor beta chain came from a study of blood T cells in healthy people across ages. Overall study results and limits: Older age went with lower TCR beta diversity per million T cells, in a roughly linear way.

As to this clonotype: What it recognizes is unknown.

Primers used in a second PCR of about 7 to 12 cycles were a sample-barcoded 5' primer and a J-beta primer mix. TCRdb redid the calling of the 5' RACE reads with MiXCR, one entry per CDR3 protein. The profile shows over 1,500,000 distinct CDR3 sequences, just under 50% of them singletons. Deletions cut 2 bases from V and 2 bases from J, with 8 bases between. The CDR3 covers 14 residues. The chain combines TRBV12-3 or TRBV12-4 with TRBJ2-3; D ambiguous. This sequence originates from a woman in her thirties or forties in good health. The sample was blood. Here the CDR3 reads CASSLMQHTDTQYF. The CDR3, as DNA: TGTGCCAGCAGTTTAATGCAGCACACAGATACGCAGTATTTT.